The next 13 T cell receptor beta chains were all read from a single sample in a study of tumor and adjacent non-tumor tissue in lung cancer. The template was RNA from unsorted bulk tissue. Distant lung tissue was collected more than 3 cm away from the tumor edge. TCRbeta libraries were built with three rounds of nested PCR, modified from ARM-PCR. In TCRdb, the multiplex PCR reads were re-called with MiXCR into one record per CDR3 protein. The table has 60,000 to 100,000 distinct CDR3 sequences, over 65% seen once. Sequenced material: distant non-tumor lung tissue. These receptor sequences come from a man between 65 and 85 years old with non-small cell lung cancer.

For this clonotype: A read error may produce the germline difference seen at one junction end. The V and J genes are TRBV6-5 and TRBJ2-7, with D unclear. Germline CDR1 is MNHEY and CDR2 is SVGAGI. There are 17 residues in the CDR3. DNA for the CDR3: TGTGCCAGTAGTTGGACCGAGACACCCAAGAGCTCCTACGAGCAGTACTTC. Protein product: CASSWTETPKSSYEQYF.

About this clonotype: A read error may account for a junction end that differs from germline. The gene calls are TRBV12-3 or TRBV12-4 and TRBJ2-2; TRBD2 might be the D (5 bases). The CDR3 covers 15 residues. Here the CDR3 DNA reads TGTGCCAACAGTCCCCAACATGGGAACACCGGGGAACTGTTTTTT. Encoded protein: CANSPQHGNTGELFF.

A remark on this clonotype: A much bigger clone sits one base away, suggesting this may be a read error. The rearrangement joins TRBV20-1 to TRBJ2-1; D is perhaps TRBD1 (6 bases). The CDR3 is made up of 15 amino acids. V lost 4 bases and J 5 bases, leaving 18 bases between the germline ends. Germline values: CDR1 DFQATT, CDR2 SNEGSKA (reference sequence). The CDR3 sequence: CSAKISGRDNNEQFF. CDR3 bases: TGCAGTGCTAAAATATCGGGCAGGGACAACAATGAGCAGTTCTTC.

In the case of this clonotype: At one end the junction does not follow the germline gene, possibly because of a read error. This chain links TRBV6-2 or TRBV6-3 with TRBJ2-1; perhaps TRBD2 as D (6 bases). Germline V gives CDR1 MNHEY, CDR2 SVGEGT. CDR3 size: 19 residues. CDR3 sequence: CANSYSAISWRAVYNEQFF. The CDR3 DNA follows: TGTGCCAACAGTTACTCTGCGATTAGCTGGAGGGCCGTATACAATGAGCAGTTCTTC.

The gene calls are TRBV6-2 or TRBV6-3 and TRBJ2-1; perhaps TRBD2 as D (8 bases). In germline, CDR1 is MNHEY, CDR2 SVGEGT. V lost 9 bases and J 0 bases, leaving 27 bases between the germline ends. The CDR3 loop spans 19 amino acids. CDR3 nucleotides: TGTGCCAGGAGACCAGGGGGGACTAGTGGTTACAGCTCCTACAATGAGCAGTTCTTC. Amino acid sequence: CARRPGGTSGYSSYNEQFF.

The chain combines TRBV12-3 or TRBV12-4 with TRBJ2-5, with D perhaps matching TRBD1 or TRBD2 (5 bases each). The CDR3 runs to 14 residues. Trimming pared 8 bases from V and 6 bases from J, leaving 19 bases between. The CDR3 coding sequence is TGTGCCAGCCGTCCTTCGGGGCCTGGGAAGACCCAGTACTTC. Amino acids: CASRPSGPGKTQYF.

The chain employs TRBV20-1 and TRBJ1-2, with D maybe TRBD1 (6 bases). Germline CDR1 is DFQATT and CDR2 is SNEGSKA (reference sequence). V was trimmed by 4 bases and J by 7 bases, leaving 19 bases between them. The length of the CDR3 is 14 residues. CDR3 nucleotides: TGCAGTGCTACCGAGGTTTTGGTGGGGGCTGGCTACACCTTC. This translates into CSATEVLVGAGYTF.

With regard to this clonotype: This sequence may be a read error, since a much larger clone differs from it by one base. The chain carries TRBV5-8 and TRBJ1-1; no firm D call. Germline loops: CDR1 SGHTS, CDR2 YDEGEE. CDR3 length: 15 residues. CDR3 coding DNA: TGTGCCAGCAGCTTGGAAGACGACGTGAAAACTGAAGCTTTCTTT. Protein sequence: CASSLEDDVKTEAFF.

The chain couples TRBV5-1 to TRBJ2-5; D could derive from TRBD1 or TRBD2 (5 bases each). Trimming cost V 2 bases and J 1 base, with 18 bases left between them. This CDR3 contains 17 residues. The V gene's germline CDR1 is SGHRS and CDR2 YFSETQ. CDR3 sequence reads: CASSLGLGPGPQETQYF. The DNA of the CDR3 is TGCGCCAGCAGCTTAGGACTCGGACCGGGGCCCCAAGAGACCCAGTACTTC. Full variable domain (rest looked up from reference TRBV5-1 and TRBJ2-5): KAGVTQTPRYLIKTRGQQVTLSCSPISGHRSVSWYQQTPGQGLQFLFEYFSETQRNKGNFPGRFSGRQFSNSRSEMNVSTLELGDSALYLCASSLGLGPGPQETQYFGPGTRLLVL.

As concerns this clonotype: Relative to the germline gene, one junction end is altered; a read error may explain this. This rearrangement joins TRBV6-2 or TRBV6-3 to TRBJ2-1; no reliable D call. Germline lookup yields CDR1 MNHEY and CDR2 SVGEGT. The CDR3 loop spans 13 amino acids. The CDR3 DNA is TGTACCAGCAACAGAAGAGGTTACAATGAGCAGTTCTTC. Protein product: CTSNRRGYNEQFF.

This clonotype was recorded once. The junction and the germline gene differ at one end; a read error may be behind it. As DNA, the CDR3 is TGTACCAGCAGTTATTTAGAAGAGACCCAGTACTTC. Protein product: CTSSYLEETQYF. V is TRBV12-3 or TRBV12-4 and J is TRBJ2-5; the D is unclear. This CDR3 has 12 amino acids.

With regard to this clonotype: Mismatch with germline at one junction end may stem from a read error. CDR3 loop: CASSYSINQPQYF. In nucleotides, the CDR3 is TGTGCCAGCAGTTACTCGATCAATCAGCCCCAATATTTT. J is TRBJ1-5 and V is TRBV6-5; no firm D call. From germline, CDR1 is MNHEY and CDR2 SVGAGI. The CDR3 extends over 13 amino acids.

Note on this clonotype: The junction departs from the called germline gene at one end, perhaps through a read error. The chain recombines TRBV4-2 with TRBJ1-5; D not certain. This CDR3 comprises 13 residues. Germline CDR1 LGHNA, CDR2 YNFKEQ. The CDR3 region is CASSQGLNQLQHF. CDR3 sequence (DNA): TGTGCCAGTAGCCAAGGCTTAAATCAGCTCCAGCATTTT.